This is a list of T cell receptor beta chains from one sample in a study of cytomegalovirus exposure and HLA in healthy donors. Libraries were prepared by immunoSEQ multiplex PCR; TCRdb keeps only in-frame clonotypes and omits some of them. The sample records 55,000 to 90,000 clones, around 77% being singletons. Material: PBMCs. These receptors all stem from a middle-aged man in good health and CMV-seronegative. CDR3s include the opening cysteine and the closing phenylalanine or tryptophan. The D gene is left open where the match is weak. Rows give clone size only sometimes, using once, few, many, or a class for an expanded clone.

d_call: .; v_call: TRBV7-6; clone_size: .; j_call: TRBJ2-1; cdr3_aa: CASSLRLGQVYNEQFF; cdr3_nt: TGTGCCAGCAGCCTTAGGTTGGGCCAGGTTTACAATGAGCAGTTCTTC
d_call: .; v_call: TRBV5-6; clone_size: .; j_call: TRBJ1-2; cdr3_aa: CASSEGYGYTF; cdr3_nt: TGTGCCAGCAGCGAGGGATACGGCTACACCTTC
d_call: .; v_call: TRBV29-1; clone_size: few; j_call: TRBJ1-4; cdr3_aa: CSVGPNYGSEEKLFF; cdr3_nt: TGCAGCGTTGGTCCGAACTACGGCTCGGAGGAAAAACTGTTTTTT
d_call: TRBD1; v_call: TRBV10-3; clone_size: .; j_call: TRBJ1-4; cdr3_aa: CATTDRDGEKLFF; cdr3_nt: TGTGCGACAACGGACAGGGACGGTGAAAAACTGTTTTTT
d_call: TRBD1; v_call: TRBV4-1; clone_size: .; j_call: TRBJ2-7; cdr3_aa: CASSQGPRQGYEQYF; cdr3_nt: TGCGCCAGCAGCCAAGGTCCGAGACAGGGGTACGAGCAGTACTTC
d_call: TRBD2; v_call: TRBV7-8; clone_size: .; j_call: TRBJ2-1; cdr3_aa: CASSPKFSGKGYEQFF; cdr3_nt: TGTGCCAGCAGCCCCAAGTTTAGCGGGAAGGGCTATGAGCAGTTCTTC
d_call: .; v_call: TRBV11-3; clone_size: .; j_call: TRBJ2-1; cdr3_aa: CASSLDSRPNEQFF; cdr3_nt: TGTGCCAGCAGCTTAGATAGCCGGCCCAATGAGCAGTTCTTC
d_call: .; v_call: TRBV27; clone_size: once; j_call: TRBJ2-1; cdr3_aa: CASSSRRPANSSYNEQFF; cdr3_nt: TGTGCCAGCAGTTCGCGACGCCCGGCTAACAGCTCCTACAATGAGCAGTTCTTC
d_call: .; v_call: TRBV5-6; clone_size: once; j_call: TRBJ2-6; cdr3_aa: CASSLGGISGANVLTF; cdr3_nt: TGTGCCAGCAGCTTGGGAGGTATCTCTGGGGCCAACGTCCTGACTTTC
d_call: .; v_call: TRBV30; clone_size: .; j_call: TRBJ2-3; cdr3_aa: CAWLGDTQYF; cdr3_nt: TGTGCCTGGCTAGGAGATACGCAGTATTTT
d_call: TRBD1; v_call: TRBV6-5; clone_size: .; j_call: TRBJ1-2; cdr3_aa: CASSPGQTSFGYTF; cdr3_nt: TGTGCCAGCAGCCCGGGACAGACAAGTTTTGGCTACACCTTC
d_call: .; v_call: TRBV21-1; clone_size: .; j_call: TRBJ1-2; cdr3_aa: CASSGRGTGHGYTF; cdr3_nt: TGTGCCAGCAGCGGCAGGGGGACCGGCCATGGCTACACCTTC
d_call: .; v_call: TRBV2; clone_size: .; j_call: TRBJ1-1; cdr3_aa: CASREGEGNTEAFF; cdr3_nt: TGTGCCAGCAGGGAGGGGGAGGGGAACACTGAAGCTTTCTTT
d_call: TRBD2; v_call: TRBV10-3; clone_size: .; j_call: TRBJ2-7; cdr3_aa: CATRGETYEQYF; cdr3_nt: TGTGCCACCCGGGGGGAGACCTACGAGCAGTACTTC
d_call: TRBD2; v_call: TRBV27; clone_size: .; j_call: TRBJ2-7; cdr3_aa: CASSFAGGLLGEQYF; cdr3_nt: TGTGCCAGCAGTTTTGCGGGAGGGCTTCTAGGGGAGCAGTACTTC
d_call: TRBD2; v_call: TRBV5-1; clone_size: once; j_call: TRBJ2-7; cdr3_aa: CASSFGTSGYEQYF; cdr3_nt: TGCGCCAGCAGCTTTGGGACTAGCGGCTACGAGCAGTACTTC
d_call: .; v_call: TRBV25-1; clone_size: .; j_call: TRBJ2-7; cdr3_aa: CASSNFEGEQYF; cdr3_nt: TGTGCCAGCAGTAATTTCGAGGGCGAGCAGTACTTC
d_call: TRBD1; v_call: TRBV30; clone_size: .; j_call: TRBJ1-2; cdr3_aa: CAWSDRGPYGYTF; cdr3_nt: TGTGCCTGGAGTGACAGGGGGCCCTATGGCTACACCTTC
d_call: .; v_call: TRBV30; clone_size: .; j_call: TRBJ2-5; cdr3_aa: CAWRAAGSPETQYF; cdr3_nt: TGTGCCTGGAGGGCAGCAGGGTCCCCAGAGACCCAGTACTTC
d_call: .; v_call: TRBV6-5; clone_size: .; j_call: TRBJ2-7; cdr3_aa: CASRMGNEQYF; cdr3_nt: TGTGCCAGCAGGATGGGCAACGAGCAGTACTTC
d_call: TRBD1; v_call: TRBV5-5; clone_size: .; j_call: TRBJ1-2; cdr3_aa: CASSGDSNYGYTF; cdr3_nt: TGTGCCAGCAGCGGGGACAGCAACTATGGCTACACCTTC
d_call: .; v_call: TRBV2; clone_size: .; j_call: TRBJ2-3; cdr3_aa: CAGSLQDRSTDTQYF; cdr3_nt: TGTGCCGGGTCTCTTCAGGATCGGAGCACAGATACGCAGTATTTT
d_call: .; v_call: TRBV6-5; clone_size: .; j_call: TRBJ2-7; cdr3_aa: CASSYRLKSSYEQYF; cdr3_nt: TGTGCCAGCAGTTACCGCTTAAAGAGCTCCTACGAGCAGTACTTC
d_call: .; v_call: TRBV5-1; clone_size: .; j_call: TRBJ1-1; cdr3_aa: CASSAIFGGARTEAFF; cdr3_nt: TGCGCCAGCAGCGCGATCTTCGGGGGGGCGCGTACTGAAGCTTTCTTT
d_call: .; v_call: TRBV7-9; clone_size: .; j_call: TRBJ2-1; cdr3_aa: CASSPVGAEQFF; cdr3_nt: TGTGCCAGCAGCCCGGTGGGAGCAGAGCAGTTCTTC
d_call: TRBD1; v_call: TRBV15; clone_size: .; j_call: TRBJ1-5; cdr3_aa: CATSRPLQGSSIQPQHF; cdr3_nt: TGTGCCACCAGCAGACCTTTACAGGGGTCCTCCATTCAGCCCCAGCATTTT
d_call: .; v_call: TRBV29-1; clone_size: .; j_call: TRBJ1-3; cdr3_aa: CSVPFGGSSGNTIYF; cdr3_nt: TGCAGCGTGCCTTTTGGGGGGAGCTCTGGAAACACCATATATTTT
d_call: .; v_call: TRBV6-1; clone_size: .; j_call: TRBJ1-2; cdr3_aa: CASSALRDGGSYGYTF; cdr3_nt: TGTGCCAGCAGTGCCCTCAGGGATGGAGGGAGCTATGGCTACACCTTC
d_call: .; v_call: TRBV30; clone_size: .; j_call: TRBJ1-4; cdr3_aa: CAWSVGGKQKLFF; cdr3_nt: TGTGCCTGGAGTGTAGGAGGGAAGCAAAAACTGTTTTTT
d_call: TRBD2; v_call: TRBV4-3; clone_size: .; j_call: TRBJ2-2; cdr3_aa: CASSKELAGGTGELFF; cdr3_nt: TGCGCCAGCAGTAAAGAACTAGCGGGAGGCACCGGGGAGCTGTTTTTT
d_call: .; v_call: TRBV7-2; clone_size: .; j_call: TRBJ2-3; cdr3_aa: CASSFGPSTDTQYF; cdr3_nt: TGTGCCAGCAGCTTCGGTCCTAGCACAGATACGCAGTATTTT
d_call: TRBD1; v_call: TRBV5-1; clone_size: .; j_call: TRBJ1-3; cdr3_aa: CASSLEWTGMRNTIYF; cdr3_nt: TGCGCCAGCAGCTTGGAATGGACAGGGATGCGAAACACCATATATTTT
d_call: .; v_call: TRBV7-8; clone_size: .; j_call: TRBJ2-7; cdr3_aa: CASSQLGTQYSYEQYF; cdr3_nt: TGTGCCAGCAGCCAACTAGGGACACAATACTCCTACGAGCAGTACTTC
d_call: .; v_call: TRBV5-1; clone_size: .; j_call: TRBJ1-6; cdr3_aa: CASSLQTSSYNSPLHF; cdr3_nt: TGCGCCAGCAGCTTGCAAACGAGCTCCTATAATTCACCCCTCCACTTT
d_call: TRBD1; v_call: TRBV7-3; clone_size: .; j_call: TRBJ2-5; cdr3_aa: CASSPAGTGKETQYF; cdr3_nt: TGTGCCAGCAGCCCCGCCGGGACAGGGAAAGAGACCCAGTACTTC
d_call: .; v_call: TRBV19; clone_size: .; j_call: TRBJ2-6; cdr3_aa: CASSIGLPETSGANVLTF; cdr3_nt: TGTGCCAGTAGTATTGGCCTCCCAGAAACCTCTGGGGCCAACGTCCTGACTTTC
d_call: .; v_call: TRBV7-9; clone_size: .; j_call: TRBJ1-1; cdr3_aa: CASTRPGETEAFF; cdr3_nt: TGTGCCAGCACTCGCCCCGGTGAGACTGAAGCTTTCTTT
d_call: TRBD1; v_call: TRBV27; clone_size: .; j_call: TRBJ1-1; cdr3_aa: CASSSGQGIGAFF; cdr3_nt: TGTGCCAGCAGCTCGGGACAGGGAATAGGAGCTTTCTTT
d_call: .; v_call: TRBV7-8; clone_size: few; j_call: TRBJ1-1; cdr3_aa: CASSFPPWTALNTEAFF; cdr3_nt: TGTGCCAGCAGCTTCCCGCCCTGGACAGCCTTGAACACTGAAGCTTTCTTT
d_call: TRBD1; v_call: TRBV5-8; clone_size: .; j_call: TRBJ1-2; cdr3_aa: CASSLRGQAYGYTF; cdr3_nt: TGTGCCAGCAGCTTGCGTGGACAGGCCTATGGCTACACCTTC
d_call: .; v_call: TRBV28; clone_size: .; j_call: TRBJ1-5; cdr3_aa: CASSPHSGSNQPQHF; cdr3_nt: TGTGCCAGCAGTCCACACTCCGGGAGCAATCAGCCCCAGCATTTT
d_call: TRBD2; v_call: TRBV7-2; clone_size: once; j_call: TRBJ2-2; cdr3_aa: CASSWRPAGGINTGELFF; cdr3_nt: TGTGCCAGCAGCTGGCGGCCAGCGGGGGGGATTAACACCGGGGAGCTGTTTTTT
d_call: .; v_call: TRBV9; clone_size: .; j_call: TRBJ2-6; cdr3_aa: CASSSQGAGANVLTF; cdr3_nt: TGTGCCAGCAGCTCCCAGGGTGCTGGGGCCAACGTCCTGACTTTC